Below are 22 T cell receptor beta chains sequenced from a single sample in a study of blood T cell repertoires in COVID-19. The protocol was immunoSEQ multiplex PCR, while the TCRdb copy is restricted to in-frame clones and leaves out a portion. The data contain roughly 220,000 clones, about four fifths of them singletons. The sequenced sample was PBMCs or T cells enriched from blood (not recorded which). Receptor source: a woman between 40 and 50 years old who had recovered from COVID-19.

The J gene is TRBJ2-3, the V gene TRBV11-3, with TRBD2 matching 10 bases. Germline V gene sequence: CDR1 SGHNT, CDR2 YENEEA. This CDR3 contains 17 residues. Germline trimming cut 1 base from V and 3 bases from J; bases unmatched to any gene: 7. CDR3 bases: TGTGCCAGCAGCTTAGCTGGGACTAGCGTAGGGACAGATACGCAGTATTTT. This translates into CASSLAGTSVGTDTQYF.

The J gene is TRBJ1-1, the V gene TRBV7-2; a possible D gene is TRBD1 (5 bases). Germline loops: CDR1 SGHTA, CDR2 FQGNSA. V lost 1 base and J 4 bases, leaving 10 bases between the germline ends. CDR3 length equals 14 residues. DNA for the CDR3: TGTGCCAGCAGCTTAGGGCTAACAGGCACTGAAGCTTTCTTT. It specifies CASSLGLTGTEAFF.

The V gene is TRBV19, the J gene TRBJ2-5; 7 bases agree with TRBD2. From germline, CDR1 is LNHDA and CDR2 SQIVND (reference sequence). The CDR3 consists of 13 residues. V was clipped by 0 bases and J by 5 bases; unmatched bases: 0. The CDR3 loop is CASSIEAGETQYF. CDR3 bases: TGTGCCAGTAGTATAGAAGCGGGGGAGACCCAGTACTTC.

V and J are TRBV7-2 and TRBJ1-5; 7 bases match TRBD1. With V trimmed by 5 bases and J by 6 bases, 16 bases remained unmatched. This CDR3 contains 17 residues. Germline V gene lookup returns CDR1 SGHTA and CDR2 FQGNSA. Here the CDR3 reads CASSPTGPQGVRQPQHF. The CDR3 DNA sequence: TGTGCCAGCAGCCCCACCGGACCCCAGGGGGTACGTCAGCCCCAGCATTTT.

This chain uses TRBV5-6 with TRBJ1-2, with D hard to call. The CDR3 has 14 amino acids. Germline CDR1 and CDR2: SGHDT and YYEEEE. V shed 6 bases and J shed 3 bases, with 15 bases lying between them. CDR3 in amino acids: CASTTTRPYYGYTF. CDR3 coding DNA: TGTGCCAGCACCACAACTAGGCCGTACTATGGCTACACCTTC.

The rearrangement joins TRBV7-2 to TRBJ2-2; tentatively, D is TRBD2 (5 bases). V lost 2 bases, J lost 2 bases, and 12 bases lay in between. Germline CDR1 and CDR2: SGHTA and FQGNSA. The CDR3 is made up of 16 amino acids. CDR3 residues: CASSLIAGINTGELFF. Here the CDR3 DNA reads TGTGCCAGCAGCTTAATAGCCGGGATTAACACCGGGGAGCTGTTTTTT.

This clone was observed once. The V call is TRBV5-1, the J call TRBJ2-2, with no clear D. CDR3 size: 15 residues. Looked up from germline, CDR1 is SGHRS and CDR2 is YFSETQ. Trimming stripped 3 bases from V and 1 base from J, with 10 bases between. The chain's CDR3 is CASSSRTQNTGELFF. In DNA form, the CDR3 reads TGCGCCAGCAGCTCACGAACTCAGAACACCGGGGAGCTGTTTTTT. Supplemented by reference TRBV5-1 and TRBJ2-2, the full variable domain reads KAGVTQTPRYLIKTRGQQVTLSCSPISGHRSVSWYQQTPGQGLQFLFEYFSETQRNKGNFPGRFSGRQFSNSRSEMNVSTLELGDSALYLCASSSRTQNTGELFFGEGSRLTVL.

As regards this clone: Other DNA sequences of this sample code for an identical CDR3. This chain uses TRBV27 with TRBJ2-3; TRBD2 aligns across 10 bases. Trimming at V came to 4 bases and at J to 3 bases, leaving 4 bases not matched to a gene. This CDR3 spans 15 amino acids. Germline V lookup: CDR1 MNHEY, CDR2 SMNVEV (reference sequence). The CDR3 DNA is TGTGCCAGCAGTTCGGCTAGCGGGAGAACAGATACGCAGTATTTT. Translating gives CASSSASGRTDTQYF.

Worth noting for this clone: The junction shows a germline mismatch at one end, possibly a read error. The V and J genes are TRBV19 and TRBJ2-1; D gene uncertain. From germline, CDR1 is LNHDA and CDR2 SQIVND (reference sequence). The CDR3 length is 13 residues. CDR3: CASSTPGYIEQFF. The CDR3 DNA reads TGTGCCAGTAGTACCCCCGGGTACATTGAGCAGTTCTTC.

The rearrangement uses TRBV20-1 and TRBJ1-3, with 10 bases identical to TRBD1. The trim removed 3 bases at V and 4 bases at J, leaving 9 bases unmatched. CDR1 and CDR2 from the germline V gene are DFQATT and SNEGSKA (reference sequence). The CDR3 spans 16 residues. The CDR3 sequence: CSASSGTGESGNTIYF. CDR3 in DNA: TGCAGTGCTAGTAGCGGGACAGGGGAGTCCGGAAACACCATATATTTT.

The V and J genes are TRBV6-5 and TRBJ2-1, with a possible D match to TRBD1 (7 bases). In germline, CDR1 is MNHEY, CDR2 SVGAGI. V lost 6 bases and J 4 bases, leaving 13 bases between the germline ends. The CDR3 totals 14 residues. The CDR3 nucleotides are TGTGCCAGCAGAAGACAGGGAGGATACAATGAGCAGTTCTTC. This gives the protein CASRRQGGYNEQFF.

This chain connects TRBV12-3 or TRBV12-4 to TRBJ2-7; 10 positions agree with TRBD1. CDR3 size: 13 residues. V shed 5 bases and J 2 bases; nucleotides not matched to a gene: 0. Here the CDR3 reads CASSGQGAYEQYF. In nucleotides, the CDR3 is TGTGCCAGCAGTGGACAGGGGGCCTACGAGCAGTACTTC.

The CDR3 region is CASSPTTSAPDTQYF. The CDR3 region has the DNA TGCGCCAGCAGCCCCACTACTAGTGCCCCAGATACGCAGTATTTT. The chain uses TRBV5-1 and TRBJ2-3; D is possibly TRBD2 (5 bases). Trimming stripped 4 bases from V and 4 bases from J, with 16 bases between. The CDR3 has 15 amino acids. From germline, CDR1 is SGHRS and CDR2 YFSETQ.

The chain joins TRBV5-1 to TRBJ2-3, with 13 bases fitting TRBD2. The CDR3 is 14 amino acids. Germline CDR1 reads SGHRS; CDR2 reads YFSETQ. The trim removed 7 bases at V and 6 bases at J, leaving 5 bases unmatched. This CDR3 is CASRTSGSSDTQYF. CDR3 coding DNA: TGCGCCAGCCGGACTAGCGGGAGCTCCGATACGCAGTATTTT.

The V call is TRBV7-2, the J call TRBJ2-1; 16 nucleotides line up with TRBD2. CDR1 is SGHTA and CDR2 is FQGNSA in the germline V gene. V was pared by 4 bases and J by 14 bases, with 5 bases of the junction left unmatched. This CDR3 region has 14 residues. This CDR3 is CASSSGLAGGPKFF. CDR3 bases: TGTGCCAGCAGCTCGGGACTAGCGGGAGGGCCCAAGTTCTTC.

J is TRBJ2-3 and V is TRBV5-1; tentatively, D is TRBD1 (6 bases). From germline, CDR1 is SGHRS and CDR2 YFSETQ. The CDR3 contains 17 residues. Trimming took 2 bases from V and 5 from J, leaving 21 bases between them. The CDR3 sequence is CASSFRPTGSAGDTQYF. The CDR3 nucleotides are TGCGCCAGCAGCTTTAGGCCTACAGGGTCCGCGGGAGATACGCAGTATTTT.

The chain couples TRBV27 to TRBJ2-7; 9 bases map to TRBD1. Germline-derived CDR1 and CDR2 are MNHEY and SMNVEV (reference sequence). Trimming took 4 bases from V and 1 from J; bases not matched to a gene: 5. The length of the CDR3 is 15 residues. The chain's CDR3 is CASSSPGQGSYEQYF. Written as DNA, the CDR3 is TGTGCCAGCAGTTCCCCGGGACAGGGTTCCTACGAGCAGTACTTC.

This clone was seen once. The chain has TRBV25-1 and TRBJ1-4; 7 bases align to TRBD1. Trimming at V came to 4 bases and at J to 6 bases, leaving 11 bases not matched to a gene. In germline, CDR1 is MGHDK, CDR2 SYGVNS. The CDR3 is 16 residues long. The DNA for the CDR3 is TGTGCCAGCAGTGGAAAAAGGGGGCTGGTCGATGAAAAACTGTTTTTT. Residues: CASSGKRGLVDEKLFF. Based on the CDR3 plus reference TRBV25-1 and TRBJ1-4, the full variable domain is EADIYQTPRYLVIGTGKKITLECSQTMGHDKMYWYQQDPGMELHLIHYSYGVNSTEKGDLSSESTVSRIRTEHFPLTLESARPSHTSQYLCASSGKRGLVDEKLFFGSGTQLSVL.

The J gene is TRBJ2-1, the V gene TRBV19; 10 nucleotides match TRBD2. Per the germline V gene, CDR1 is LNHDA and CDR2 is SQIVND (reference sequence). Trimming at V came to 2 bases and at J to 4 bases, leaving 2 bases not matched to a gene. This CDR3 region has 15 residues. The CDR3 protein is CASSIRLAGYNEQFF. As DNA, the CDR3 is TGTGCCAGTAGTATACGACTAGCGGGTTACAATGAGCAGTTCTTC.

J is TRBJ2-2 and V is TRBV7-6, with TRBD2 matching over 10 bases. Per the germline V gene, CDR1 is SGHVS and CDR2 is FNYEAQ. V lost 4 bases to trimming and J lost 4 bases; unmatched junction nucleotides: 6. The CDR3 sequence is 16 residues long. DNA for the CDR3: TGTGCCAGCAGCTACAGGGCTAGCGGGGGCACCGGGGAGCTGTTTTTT. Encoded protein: CASSYRASGGTGELFF.

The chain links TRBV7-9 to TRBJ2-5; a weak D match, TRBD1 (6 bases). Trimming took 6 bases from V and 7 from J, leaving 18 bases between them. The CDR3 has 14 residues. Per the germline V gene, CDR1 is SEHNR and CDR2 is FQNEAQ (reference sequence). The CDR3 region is CASSTRGASGTQYF. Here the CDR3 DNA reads TGTGCCAGCAGTACCAGGGGCGCCTCGGGGACCCAGTACTTC. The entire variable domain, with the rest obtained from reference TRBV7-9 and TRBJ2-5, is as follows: DTGVSQNPRHKITKRGQNVTFRCDPISEHNRLYWYRQTLGQGPEFLTYFQNEAQLEKSRLLSDRFSAERPKGSFSTLEIQRTEQGDSAMYLCASSTRGASGTQYFGPGTRLLVL.

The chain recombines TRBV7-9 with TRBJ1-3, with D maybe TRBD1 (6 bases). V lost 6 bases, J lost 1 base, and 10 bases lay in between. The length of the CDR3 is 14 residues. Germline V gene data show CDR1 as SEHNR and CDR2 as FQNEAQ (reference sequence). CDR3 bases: TGTGCCAGCAGTCCACAGGGTTCTGGAAACACCATATATTTT. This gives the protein CASSPQGSGNTIYF.